The rows below give T cell receptor beta chains drawn from one sample of a study of radiotherapy plus CTLA-4 blockade in lung cancer. Here immunoSEQ multiplex PCR was the method, and the copy in TCRdb shows in-frame clones only, minus some. This sample has 70,000 to 95,000 clones, with over 80% found just once. Sequences were derived from peripheral blood, sampled from a patient treated with radiotherapy plus ipilimumab. All receptors derive from a human donor with non-small cell lung cancer that progressed on radiotherapy plus ipilimumab. Each CDR3 is given with its conserved first and last residue. Each record gives: J gene, clone size, CDR3 length, D gene, V gene, CDR3 DNA, CDR3 protein. The D gene is left open where the match is weak. Expanded clones are given a class, and other clones once, few, many or no size at all.

TRBJ2-7	.	18	TRBD2	TRBV28	TGTGCCAGCAGTGCCCTGAAGACTAGCGGGGGGTCCTGGCTCGAGCAGTACTTC	CASSALKTSGGSWLEQYF
TRBJ1-1	few	14	.	TRBV5-1	TGCGCCAGCAGCTTGGGTCGGAGGAACACTGAAGCTTTCTTT	CASSLGRRNTEAFF
TRBJ2-7	.	15	.	TRBV4-1	TGCGCCAGCAGCCAAGGCCGGGTGGCCTCCTACGAGCAGTACTTC	CASSQGRVASYEQYF
TRBJ1-1	.	15	.	TRBV6-5	TGTGCCAGCAGTTACGCGGGGGGCGGTATCACTGAAGCTTTCTTT	CASSYAGGGITEAFF
TRBJ2-7	.	16	.	TRBV18	TGTGCCAGCTCACCACCATCTGGCTGGATAGACTACGAGCAGTACTTC	CASSPPSGWIDYEQYF
TRBJ2-5	.	15	.	TRBV5-6	TGTGCCAGCAGCTTGTACTGGCGATCCCAAGAGACCCAGTACTTC	CASSLYWRSQETQYF
TRBJ2-4	.	16	.	TRBV4-2	TGTGCCAGCAGCCCCTCGACAGACCTAGCCAAAAACATTCAGTACTTC	CASSPSTDLAKNIQYF
TRBJ2-6	.	17	.	TRBV5-1	TGCGCCAGCAGCTTGACAGGGACCTTCTCTGGGGCCAACGTCCTGACTTTC	CASSLTGTFSGANVLTF
TRBJ1-5	.	14	.	TRBV6-5	TGTGCCAGCAGTTACACTACGCAGGGGCGGCCCCAGCATTTT	CASSYTTQGRPQHF
TRBJ1-2	.	14	.	TRBV10-3	TGTGCCATCAGTGTACAGGTAGCTAACTATGGCTACACCTTC	CAISVQVANYGYTF
TRBJ2-5	.	12	TRBD2	TRBV29-1	TGCAGCGTTGATCCTAGCGGGGAGACCCAGTACTTC	CSVDPSGETQYF
TRBJ1-5	.	13	.	TRBV15	TGTGCCACCAGCTTTCAGGTTAATCAGCCCCAGCATTTT	CATSFQVNQPQHF